This T cell receptor beta chain was recovered during a study of blood T cells in healthy people across ages. The CDR3 sequence is 14 residues long. From germline, CDR1 is MDHEN and CDR2 SYDVKM. Whole-study findings and limits: As naive T cell percentage varied, TCR beta diversity correlated strongly with it.

As for this clonotype: Its cognate antigen is unknown. This clone may be a read error of a much larger clone one base away.

Next came a second PCR, run for about 6 to 11 cycles, which used a sample-barcoded 5' primer along with a J-beta primer mix. TCRdb called the 5' RACE reads again in MiXCR, with one record for every CDR3 protein. Among 800,000 to 950,000 distinct CDR3 sequences listed, roughly 28% were seen once. Isolation of PBMCs gave at least 6 million cells per sample. These sequences were also reported in another study, on T cells of mothers and their children. According to that study: Three mothers and their six children, all healthy Caucasians, donated. Thymic selection molds TCR recombination output in much the same way for related pairs as for unrelated pairs.

Material for sequencing was blood. The chain uses TRBV28 and TRBJ2-7, with D unclear. The J call may not be correct, given that the DNA end is closer to TRBJ2-5. The source of this sequence is a middle-aged woman in good health. The CDR3 nucleotides are TGTGCCAGCAGTTTGATTGCGTTGGTGGAGACCCAGTACTTC. Translated: CASSLIALVETQYF.